Listed here are 25 T cell receptor beta chains from one sample, sequenced in a study of blood T cell repertoires in COVID-19 (TCRdb year 2020). Library generation was performed with the immunoSEQ multiplex PCR assay. Held by TCRdb, this immuneACCESS table contains in-frame sequences only and omits some clones. Under half of the omission traces to an unresolved V gene where checked; the cause of the rest is unknown. The table for this sample lists 250,000 to 300,000 clones; 82% of them were counted only once. The biggest ten clones account for 2.5% to 3.5% of the sample. The sample consisted of peripheral blood. The source is a woman in her late teens or twenties with acute or convalescent COVID-19.

This sequence joins TRBV28 and TRBJ2-7; 11 bases fit TRBD1. The CDR3 is made up of 15 amino acids. V shed 5 bases, J shed 2 bases, and the junction held 5 bases outside the gene matches. Germline-derived CDR1 and CDR2 are MDHEN and SYDVKM. The CDR3 loop is CASSQPGQGAYEQYF. The CDR3 nucleotides are TGTGCCAGCAGTCAACCGGGACAGGGGGCCTACGAGCAGTACTTC.

This chain connects TRBV19 to TRBJ2-5, with no clear D. V was cut by 3 bases and J by 5 bases, with 13 bases left in between. Germline V gives CDR1 LNHDA, CDR2 SQIVND (reference sequence). The CDR3 covers 14 residues. CDR3 DNA sequence: TGTGCCAGTAGTATTGTAGGAGAGGTTGAGACCCAGTACTTC. Encoded protein: CASSIVGEVETQYF.

This clone has more than one count but fewer than ten. The genes are TRBV28 and TRBJ1-2; D gene uncertain. CDR3 length equals 15 residues. V gave up 5 bases and J gave up 3 bases, with 16 bases separating them. Germline V CDR1 and CDR2: MDHEN, SYDVKM. The CDR3 sequence is CASSPSGSAYYGYTF. The CDR3, as DNA: TGTGCCAGCAGTCCCAGCGGCAGTGCCTACTATGGCTACACCTTC.

The chain carries TRBV2 and TRBJ1-1; D uncertain. Germline-derived CDR1 and CDR2 are SNHLY and FYNNEI. The CDR3 has 15 amino acids. Trimming took 2 bases from V and 4 from J, leaving 14 bases between them. CDR3: CASSEMGGSLTEAFF. The CDR3 DNA follows: TGTGCCAGCAGTGAAATGGGCGGGAGTCTCACTGAAGCTTTCTTT.

The V gene is TRBV7-9, the J gene TRBJ2-1; 15 bases match TRBD2. V gave up 5 bases and J gave up 3 bases; unmatched junction bases: 11. The germline gives CDR1 SEHNR, CDR2 FQNEAQ (reference sequence). The CDR3 has 19 amino acids. The DNA of the CDR3 is TGTGCCAGCAGCCAAGGACTAGCGGGAGGGAACAGCCTCTACAATGAGCAGTTCTTC. This encodes CASSQGLAGGNSLYNEQFF.

This clone was recorded once. This rearrangement joins TRBV6-2 or TRBV6-3 to TRBJ2-7; D is unresolved. The V and J ends lost 2 bases and 3 bases respectively, with 14 bases between them. Looked up from germline, CDR1 is MNHEY and CDR2 is SVGEGT. This CDR3 is built from 15 residues. The CDR3 region is CASSYPPTKYYEQYF. The CDR3 coding sequence is TGTGCCAGCAGTTACCCCCCTACGAAATACTACGAGCAGTACTTC.

V gene TRBV6-5 combines with J gene TRBJ2-7; D not resolved. Trimming took 0 bases from V and 3 from J, leaving 12 bases between them. The CDR3 is made up of 15 amino acids. Germline V gene lookup returns CDR1 MNHEY and CDR2 SVGAGI. The CDR3 DNA reads TGTGCCAGCAGTTACTCGTGGTCAGACAACTACGAGCAGTACTTC. This sequence encodes CASSYSWSDNYEQYF.

This chain links TRBV4-1 with TRBJ2-2; a weak D match, TRBD2 (5 bases). This CDR3 region has 17 residues. V gave up 1 base and J gave up 4 bases, with 16 bases separating them. Germline V lookup: CDR1 MGHRA, CDR2 YSYEKL. The CDR3 here is CASSQGWSLSGTGELFF. CDR3 sequence (DNA): TGCGCCAGCAGCCAAGGATGGAGTCTGAGCGGCACCGGGGAGCTGTTTTTT.

The table lists this clone with a count of one. The chain links TRBV5-8 to TRBJ2-5; perhaps TRBD2 as D (5 bases). V dropped 0 bases and J dropped 3 bases, with 6 bases sitting between them. The length of the CDR3 is 13 residues. Germline CDR1 reads SGHTS; CDR2 reads YDEGEE. In DNA, the CDR3 is TGTGCCAGCAGCTTGGTCGGGGAAGAGACCCAGTACTTC. This gives the protein CASSLVGEETQYF.

This sequence joins TRBV24-1 and TRBJ2-1, with 10 bases fitting TRBD1. CDR1 is KGHDR and CDR2 is SFDVKD in the germline V gene. The CDR3 sequence is 14 residues long. With 7 bases clipped from V and 12 bases from J, the junction kept 11 bases outside the gene matches. This CDR3 is CATSGTPTGGGQFF. The CDR3 DNA follows: TGTGCCACCAGCGGAACCCCGACAGGGGGCGGGCAGTTCTTC.

This chain joins TRBV27 and TRBJ1-1, with D possibly matching TRBD1 (5 bases). V was clipped by 6 bases and J by 4 bases, with 15 bases between them. The CDR3 is 14 amino acids. The germline CDR1 and CDR2 sequences are MNHEY and SMNVEV (reference sequence). The chain's CDR3 is CASRTGEPSTEAFF. The CDR3 DNA is TGTGCCAGCAGAACAGGAGAACCTAGCACTGAAGCTTTCTTT.

This clone was observed a single time. V is TRBV5-8 and J is TRBJ2-1, with 9 bases that match TRBD2. Germline V gene data show CDR1 as SGHTS and CDR2 as YDEGEE. V lost 4 bases to trimming and J lost 5 bases; unmatched junction nucleotides: 4. The CDR3 runs 14 residues. The CDR3 nucleotides read TGTGCCAGCAGCCCGGGACTAGCAAACAATGAGCAGTTCTTC. Its translation: CASSPGLANNEQFF.

The chain recombines TRBV2 with TRBJ1-4; the D is unclear. The CDR3 is 12 amino acids. V lost 7 bases, J lost 1 base, and 4 bases lay in between. Germline assignment: CDR1 SNHLY and CDR2 FYNNEI. The CDR3 loop is CASTRTNEKLFF. For the CDR3, the DNA is TGTGCCAGCACCCGAACTAATGAAAAACTGTTTTTT.

The gene calls are TRBV27 and TRBJ2-2; 8 bases line up with TRBD2. Germline CDR1 and CDR2: MNHEY and SMNVEV (reference sequence). The CDR3 contains 14 residues. V lost 5 bases and J lost 5; bases outside the gene matches: 4. The CDR3 DNA follows: TGTGCCAGCAGTACCGGACTAGCAACCGGGGAGCTGTTTTTT. Protein product: CASSTGLATGELFF.

The rearrangement links TRBV27 to TRBJ2-3; D gene ambiguous. V was shortened by 3 bases and J by 3 bases, with 13 bases between the two germline ends. This CDR3 has 15 amino acids. Per the germline V gene, CDR1 is MNHEY and CDR2 is SMNVEV (reference sequence). Here the CDR3 reads CASSFSERRTDTQYF. CDR3 coding DNA: TGTGCCAGCAGTTTTTCGGAGAGGCGTACAGATACGCAGTATTTT.

The J gene is TRBJ2-7, the V gene TRBV2; TRBD1 matches 8 bases. CDR1 is SNHLY and CDR2 is FYNNEI in the germline V gene. The CDR3 extends over 16 amino acids. Germline trimming cut 4 bases from V and 1 base from J; bases unmatched to any gene: 9. The CDR3: CASSAPRQGLSYEQYF. The DNA of the CDR3 is TGTGCCAGCAGTGCCCCTCGACAGGGGTTATCCTACGAGCAGTACTTC.

V gene TRBV6-5 combines with J gene TRBJ2-7; D is possibly TRBD1 (5 bases). The V end was cut by 0 bases, the J end by 3 bases, with 15 bases between. The CDR3 has 16 amino acids. The germline gives CDR1 MNHEY, CDR2 SVGAGI. CDR3 amino acids: CASSYSAGNRFYEQYF. CDR3 in DNA: TGTGCCAGCAGTTACTCGGCAGGGAACAGATTCTACGAGCAGTACTTC.

This rearrangement joins TRBV5-8 to TRBJ2-7, with D perhaps TRBD2 (5 bases). V was cut by 2 bases and J by 5 bases, with 14 bases left in between. Germline CDR1 and CDR2: SGHTS and YDEGEE. The CDR3 has 14 amino acids. Written as DNA, the CDR3 is TGTGCCAGCAGCTTAAACCGGGAACTGAACGAGCAGTACTTC. Its protein is CASSLNRELNEQYF.

This CDR3 is CASSSRAQTRFSGNTIYF. CDR3 DNA sequence: TGTGCCAGCAGTTCCCGAGCCCAAACCAGGTTCTCTGGAAACACCATATATTTT. The chain links TRBV28 to TRBJ1-3; no clear D gene. CDR3 length equals 18 residues. CDR1 and CDR2 (germline): MDHEN, SYDVKM. V lost 4 bases to trimming and J lost 0 bases, with 19 bases between them.

The rearrangement links TRBV6-5 to TRBJ2-4; a weak D match, TRBD1 (6 bases). Germline V gene data show CDR1 as MNHEY and CDR2 as SVGAGI. This CDR3 spans 14 amino acids. Trimming removed 6 bases from V and 8 bases from J, with 17 bases in between. CDR3 residues: CASRRDQGPDIQYF. The CDR3 DNA is TGTGCCAGCAGACGAGACCAGGGGCCTGACATTCAGTACTTC.

This chain joins TRBV5-6 and TRBJ2-7; D perhaps matches TRBD2 (5 bases). V shed 5 bases and J shed 3 bases, with 18 bases lying between them. The CDR3 spans 15 residues. Germline CDR1 SGHDT, CDR2 YYEEEE. The CDR3 is CASSFGPTAGYEQYF. The CDR3, as DNA: TGTGCCAGCAGTTTCGGCCCGACGGCGGGCTACGAGCAGTACTTC.

The rearrangement links TRBV30 to TRBJ2-1; 9 positions agree with TRBD2. The CDR3 sequence is 12 residues long. The germline V gene encodes CDR1 GTSNPN and CDR2 SVGIG (reference sequence). V lost 4 bases, J lost 9 bases, and 4 bases stayed unmatched. The CDR3 region is CAWKGLAVEQFF. CDR3 bases: TGTGCCTGGAAGGGACTAGCAGTTGAGCAGTTCTTC.

J is TRBJ2-3 and V is TRBV7-9; tentative D call: TRBD1 (5 bases). V gave up 1 base and J gave up 4 bases, with 9 bases separating them. In germline, CDR1 is SEHNR, CDR2 FQNEAQ (reference sequence). The CDR3 runs 14 residues. CDR3 nucleotides: TGTGCCAGCAGCTTAGTTGGACAAGCAGATACGCAGTATTTT. The encoded protein is CASSLVGQADTQYF.

The chain joins TRBV4-3 to TRBJ1-2, with TRBD1 matching 8 bases. The CDR3 loop spans 16 amino acids. CDR1 and CDR2 (germline): LGHNA, YSLEER. The V gene end was trimmed by 0 bases and the J gene end by 3 bases; junction bases not matched to a gene: 6. CDR3: CASSQDPPGGDYGYTF. Written as DNA, the CDR3 is TGCGCCAGCAGCCAAGATCCTCCAGGGGGCGACTATGGCTACACCTTC.

The V gene is TRBV2, the J gene TRBJ2-7; the match to TRBD2 covers 7 bases. CDR3 size: 13 residues. V lost 4 bases and J lost 2; bases outside the gene matches: 2. Germline CDR1 reads SNHLY; CDR2 reads FYNNEI. CDR3 DNA: TGTGCCAGCAGTGTGGGGGGGACCTACGAGCAGTACTTC. Translated: CASSVGGTYEQYF.